These T cell receptor beta chains were read from a single sample in a study of T cells in Graves' hyperthyroidism and ophthalmopathy. TCRdb passed the multiplex PCR reads through MiXCR, listing each CDR3 protein once. The data hold around 530,000 distinct CDR3 sequences, with 15% to 20% observed a single time. Sample: blood. The receptor set was obtained from a woman aged 18-29 years with Graves' ophthalmopathy. Both conserved end residues are part of each CDR3. D genes are given only for firm matches. A clone size is listed for some rows: how often the clone was seen (once, few, many), or a class if it is expanded.

J gene: TRBJ2-2
D gene: TRBD2
clone size: .
V gene: TRBV2
CDR3 protein: CASIRDPSGTAGELFF
CDR3 DNA: TGTGCCAGCATCAGGGATCCTAGCGGGACGGCCGGGGAGCTGTTTTTT

J gene: TRBJ1-2
D gene: TRBD1
clone size: few
V gene: TRBV6-1
CDR3 protein: CASSRTGAEGYTF
CDR3 DNA: TGTGCCAGCAGCCGGACAGGGGCTGAGGGCTACACCTTC

J gene: TRBJ2-5
D gene: .
clone size: many
V gene: TRBV10-3
CDR3 protein: CAISAGRETQYF
CDR3 DNA: TGTGCCATCAGTGCAGGGCGGGAGACCCAGTACTTC

J gene: TRBJ2-5
D gene: TRBD2
clone size: .
V gene: TRBV7-8
CDR3 protein: CASSSQLDSGRGRPQYF
CDR3 DNA: TGTGCCAGCAGCTCCCAACTTGATAGCGGGAGAGGACGGCCCCAGTACTTC

J gene: TRBJ1-5
D gene: .
clone size: many
V gene: TRBV28
CDR3 protein: CASSFVSSNQPQHF
CDR3 DNA: TGTGCCAGCAGTTTTGTGAGCAGCAATCAGCCCCAGCATTTT

J gene: TRBJ2-7
D gene: TRBD1
clone size: few
V gene: TRBV5-1
CDR3 protein: CASSLPNGTGFIYEQYF
CDR3 DNA: TGCGCCAGCAGCTTGCCGAACGGGACAGGGTTTATCTACGAGCAGTACTTC

J gene: TRBJ1-1
D gene: .
clone size: .
V gene: TRBV20-1
CDR3 protein: CSARDLGGMSEAFF
CDR3 DNA: TGCAGTGCTAGAGATTTGGGGGGCATGTCTGAAGCTTTCTTT

J gene: TRBJ2-7
D gene: TRBD1
clone size: many
V gene: TRBV11-2
CDR3 protein: CASSSTRTGDFPYEQYF
CDR3 DNA: TGTGCCAGCAGCTCAACAAGGACAGGGGATTTCCCCTACGAGCAGTACTTC

J gene: TRBJ1-2
D gene: .
clone size: .
V gene: TRBV27
CDR3 protein: CASSSLRARGTSGYTF
CDR3 DNA: TGTGCCAGCAGTTCTCTCCGGGCGCGGGGTACCAGCGGCTACACCTTC

J gene: TRBJ2-1
D gene: .
clone size: many
V gene: TRBV28
CDR3 protein: CASSPQLMRQFF
CDR3 DNA: TGTGCCAGCAGTCCACAGCTCATGCGGCAGTTCTTC

J gene: TRBJ2-3
D gene: TRBD2
clone size: .
V gene: TRBV7-3
CDR3 protein: CASSLLGLAGGLQYF
CDR3 DNA: TGTGCCAGCAGTTTATTGGGACTAGCGGGAGGGCTGCAGTATTTT

J gene: TRBJ1-5
D gene: .
clone size: many
V gene: TRBV28
CDR3 protein: CASSRNRQPRFYSNQPQHF
CDR3 DNA: TGTGCCAGCAGCCGTAACCGGCAGCCGAGGTTTTATAGCAATCAGCCCCAGCATTTT

J gene: TRBJ2-2
D gene: .
clone size: .
V gene: TRBV12-3/TRBV12-4
CDR3 protein: CASSSTGTGELFF
CDR3 DNA: TGTGCCAGCAGTTCCACAGGGACCGGGGAGCTGTTTTTT

J gene: TRBJ1-2
D gene: .
clone size: few
V gene: TRBV27
CDR3 protein: CASSLGSYYGYTF
CDR3 DNA: TGTGCCAGCAGTTTGGGCAGTTACTATGGCTACACCTTC

J gene: TRBJ1-1
D gene: .
clone size: .
V gene: TRBV20-1
CDR3 protein: CSARRGASGFF
CDR3 DNA: TGCAGTGCTAGAAGGGGCGCGAGTGGTTTCTTT

J gene: TRBJ1-2
D gene: .
clone size: .
V gene: TRBV7-9
CDR3 protein: CASSSGRAVEDYGYTF
CDR3 DNA: TGTGCCAGCAGCTCGGGACGGGCAGTCGAAGACTATGGCTACACCTTC

J gene: TRBJ2-5
D gene: .
clone size: .
V gene: TRBV6-5
CDR3 protein: CASSYRSEGGETQYF
CDR3 DNA: TGTGCCAGCAGTTACCGGTCGGAGGGAGGAGAGACCCAGTACTTC

J gene: TRBJ1-2
D gene: .
clone size: many
V gene: TRBV7-2
CDR3 protein: CASSLRVQGGYTF
CDR3 DNA: TGTGCCAGCAGCTTACGTGTCCAGGGCGGCTACACCTTC

J gene: TRBJ2-1
D gene: TRBD2
clone size: many
V gene: TRBV7-9
CDR3 protein: CASSPVGLAGGNEQFF
CDR3 DNA: TGTGCCAGCAGCCCAGTGGGACTAGCGGGGGGCAATGAGCAGTTCTTC

J gene: TRBJ1-6
D gene: .
clone size: few
V gene: TRBV6-1
CDR3 protein: CASSEPGESPLHF
CDR3 DNA: TGTGCCAGCAGTGAACCAGGTGAATCACCCCTCCACTTT

J gene: TRBJ2-4
D gene: .
clone size: .
V gene: TRBV2
CDR3 protein: CASSEEALAKNIQYF
CDR3 DNA: TGTGCCAGCAGCGAGGAAGCACTAGCCAAAAACATTCAGTACTTC

J gene: TRBJ2-1
D gene: TRBD1
clone size: many
V gene: TRBV7-9
CDR3 protein: CASRDMDREFF
CDR3 DNA: TGTGCCAGCAGAGATATGGACAGGGAGTTCTTC

J gene: TRBJ2-7
D gene: .
clone size: many
V gene: TRBV12-3/TRBV12-4
CDR3 protein: CASSLIYEQYF
CDR3 DNA: TGTGCCAGCAGTTTAATCTACGAGCAGTACTTC

J gene: TRBJ2-3
D gene: .
clone size: .
V gene: TRBV27
CDR3 protein: CASSLSLTGRASTDTQYF
CDR3 DNA: TGTGCCAGCAGTTTATCTCTGACCGGACGTGCTAGCACAGATACGCAGTATTTT

J gene: TRBJ1-1
D gene: .
clone size: many
V gene: TRBV7-9
CDR3 protein: CASSSIGGTANTEAFF
CDR3 DNA: TGTGCCAGCAGCTCTATAGGCGGGACGGCTAACACTGAAGCTTTCTTT

J gene: TRBJ1-1
D gene: .
clone size: many
V gene: TRBV13
CDR3 protein: CASSSLRGNTEAFF
CDR3 DNA: TGTGCCAGCAGCTCCCTTAGGGGGAACACTGAAGCTTTCTTT

J gene: TRBJ1-4
D gene: TRBD1
clone size: .
V gene: TRBV27
CDR3 protein: CASSLIGGWNNEKLFF
CDR3 DNA: TGTGCCAGCAGTTTAATAGGGGGCTGGAATAATGAAAAACTGTTTTTT

J gene: TRBJ2-3
D gene: .
clone size: few
V gene: TRBV5-4
CDR3 protein: CASTPRASTDTQYF
CDR3 DNA: TGTGCCAGCACTCCCAGGGCTAGCACAGATACGCAGTATTTT

J gene: TRBJ1-1
D gene: .
clone size: few
V gene: TRBV5-6
CDR3 protein: CASSREHGAEAFF
CDR3 DNA: TGTGCCAGCAGCCGAGAACACGGCGCTGAAGCTTTCTTT